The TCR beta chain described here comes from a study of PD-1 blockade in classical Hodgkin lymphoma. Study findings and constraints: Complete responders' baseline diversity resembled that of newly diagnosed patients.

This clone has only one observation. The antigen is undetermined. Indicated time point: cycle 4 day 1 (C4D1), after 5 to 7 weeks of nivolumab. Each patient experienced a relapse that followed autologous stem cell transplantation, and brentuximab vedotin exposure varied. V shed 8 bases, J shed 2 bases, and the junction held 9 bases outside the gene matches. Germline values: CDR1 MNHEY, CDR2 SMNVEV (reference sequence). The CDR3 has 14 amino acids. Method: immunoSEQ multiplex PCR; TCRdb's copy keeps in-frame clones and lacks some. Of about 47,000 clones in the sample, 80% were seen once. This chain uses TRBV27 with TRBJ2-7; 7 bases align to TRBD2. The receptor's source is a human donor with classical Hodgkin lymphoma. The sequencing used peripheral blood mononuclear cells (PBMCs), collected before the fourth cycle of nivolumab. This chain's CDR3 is CASAHRGTTYEQYF. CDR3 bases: TGTGCCAGCGCCCATCGCGGGACTACCTACGAGCAGTACTTC.